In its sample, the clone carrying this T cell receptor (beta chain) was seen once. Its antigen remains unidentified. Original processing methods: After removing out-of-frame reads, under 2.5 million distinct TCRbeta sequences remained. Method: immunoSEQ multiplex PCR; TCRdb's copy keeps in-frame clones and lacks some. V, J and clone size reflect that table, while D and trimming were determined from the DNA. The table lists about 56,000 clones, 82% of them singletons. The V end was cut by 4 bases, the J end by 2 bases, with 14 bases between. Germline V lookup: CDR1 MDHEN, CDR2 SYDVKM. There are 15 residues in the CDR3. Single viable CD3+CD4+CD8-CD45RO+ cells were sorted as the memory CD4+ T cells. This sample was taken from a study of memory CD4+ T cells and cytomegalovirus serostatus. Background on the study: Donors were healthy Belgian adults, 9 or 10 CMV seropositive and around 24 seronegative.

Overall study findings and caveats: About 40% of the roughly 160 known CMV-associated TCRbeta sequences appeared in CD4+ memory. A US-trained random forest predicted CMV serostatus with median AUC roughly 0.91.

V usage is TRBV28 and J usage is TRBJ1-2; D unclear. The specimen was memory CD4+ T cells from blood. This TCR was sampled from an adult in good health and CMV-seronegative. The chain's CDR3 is CASSSTGRENYGYTF. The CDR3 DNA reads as TGTGCCAGCAGTTCCACCGGCCGGGAAAACTATGGCTACACCTTC.